This paragraph reports one T cell receptor (beta chain). The CDR3 is 15 residues long. V lost 6 bases to trimming and J lost 4 bases, with 17 bases between them. Germline assignment: CDR1 MNHNS and CDR2 SASEGT. The entry originates in a study of graft-versus-host responses after intestinal transplantation. TCRdb's table, derived via immunoSEQ multiplex PCR, lists solely in-frame clones and lacks some. The table includes roughly 18,000 clones, 35% to 40% detected once. The sample in question was alloreactive CD4+ T cells from a mixed lymphocyte reaction culture, obtained before intestinal transplant. Specified subset: CFSE-low proliferating T cells sorted from roughly 6-day pre-transplant mixed lymphocyte reaction (GvH or HvG direction). V gene TRBV6-1 combines with J gene TRBJ2-3; D might be TRBD1 or TRBD2, each matching 5 bases. This sequence was found in a human patient who received an intestinal transplant. For the CDR3, the DNA is TGTGCCAGCAGAGTGGGGACGCGGACTGCAGATACGCAGTATTTT. Translation gives CASRVGTRTADTQYF.